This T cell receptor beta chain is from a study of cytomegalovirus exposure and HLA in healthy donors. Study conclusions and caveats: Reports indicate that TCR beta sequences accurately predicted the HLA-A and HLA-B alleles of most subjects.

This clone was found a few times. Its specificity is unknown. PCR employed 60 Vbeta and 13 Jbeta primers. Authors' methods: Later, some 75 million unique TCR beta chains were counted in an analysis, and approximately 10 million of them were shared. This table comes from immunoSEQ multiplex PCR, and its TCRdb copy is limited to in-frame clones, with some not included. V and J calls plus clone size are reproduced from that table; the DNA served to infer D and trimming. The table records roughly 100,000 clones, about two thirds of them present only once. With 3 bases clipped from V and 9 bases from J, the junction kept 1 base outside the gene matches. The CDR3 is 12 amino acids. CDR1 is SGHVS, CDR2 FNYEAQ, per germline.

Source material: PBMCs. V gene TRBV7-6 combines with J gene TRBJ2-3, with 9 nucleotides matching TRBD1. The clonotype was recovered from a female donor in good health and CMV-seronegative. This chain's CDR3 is CASSLGQGTQYF. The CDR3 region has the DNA TGTGCCAGCAGCTTGGGACAGGGAACGCAGTATTTT.